The next 16 T cell receptor beta chains were all read from a single sample in a study of Graves' ophthalmopathy and Graves' hyperthyroidism. The sequenced template was RNA, covering the TCR beta CDR3 region. First-round RT-PCR with HTBI primers preceded a second-round multiplex PCR. TCRdb ran MiXCR on the multiplex PCR reads and lists one entry per CDR3 protein. This sample has roughly 700,000 distinct CDR3 sequences, with roughly 41% found just once. Material: peripheral blood. The receptors originated from an adult man with Graves' ophthalmopathy.

The sample holds a few counts of this clonotype. This chain joins TRBV20-1 and TRBJ2-5, with 13 bases aligning to TRBD2. J lost 5 bases, V lost 4 bases, and 13 bases had no gene match. Germline V gene data show CDR1 as DFQATT and CDR2 as SNEGSKA (reference sequence). This CDR3 has 17 residues. The CDR3 reads CSAMGTSGIIRVETQYF. DNA for the CDR3: TGCAGTGCTATGGGGACTAGCGGGATCATAAGGGTCGAGACCCAGTACTTC.

A word on this clonotype: This is likely a read error, given that the CDR3 carries no conserved phenylalanine or tryptophan at its end. This chain uses TRBV9 with TRBJ2-2; D call uncertain. CDR3 length equals 15 residues. CDR1 is SGDLS and CDR2 is YYNGEE in the germline V gene. V dropped 5 bases and J dropped 3 bases, with 14 bases sitting between them. The CDR3 bases are TGTGCCAGCAGTCAAAACCGGGCCTACACCGGGGAGCTGTTTTCT. Residues: CASSQNRAYTGELFS.

This clonotype occurred many times. The chain recombines TRBV10-2 with TRBJ2-7; possibly TRBD2 for D (6 bases). The V end was cut by 8 bases, the J end by 1 base, with 15 bases between. The length of the CDR3 is 14 residues. Germline lookup yields CDR1 WSHSY and CDR2 SAAADI. CDR3 bases: TGCGCCAGCTGGGACTCGTACCTTTCCTACGAGCAGTACTTC. This codes for CASWDSYLSYEQYF.

V and J are TRBV20-1 and TRBJ1-2; D possibly corresponds to TRBD1 (6 bases). In germline, CDR1 is DFQATT, CDR2 SNEGSKA (reference sequence). Trimming stripped 1 base from V and 4 bases from J, with 10 bases between. The CDR3 is 13 residues long. DNA for the CDR3: TGCAGTGCTAGAGTTAACAGGGCCTATGGCTACACCTTC. Amino acids: CSARVNRAYGYTF.

In its sample, this clonotype was seen a few times. The chain combines TRBV7-9 with TRBJ2-5; 12 bases agree with TRBD1. CDR1 SEHNR and CDR2 FQNEAQ come from the germline V gene (reference sequence). J was trimmed by 1 base and V by 5 bases; bases with no gene match: 5. This CDR3 contains 16 residues. The CDR3 spells CASSGRDRGLQETQYF. The CDR3 nucleotides are TGTGCCAGCAGCGGCCGGGACAGGGGGCTCCAAGAGACCCAGTACTTC.

This clonotype has more than one count but fewer than ten. CDR3: CASSQGRVSGNTIYF. The CDR3, as DNA: TGTGCCAGCAGCCAAGGTCGGGTTTCTGGAAACACCATATATTTT. The chain is built from TRBV9 and TRBJ1-3; D gene ambiguous. Trimming pared 4 bases from V and 1 base from J, leaving 12 bases between. Per germline, CDR1 SGDLS and CDR2 YYNGEE. The CDR3 covers 15 residues.

As for this clonotype: A much larger clonotype is one base distant, so this may be a read error. The chain joins TRBV19 to TRBJ1-1, with D unresolved. Germline loops: CDR1 LNHDA, CDR2 SQIVND (reference sequence). This CDR3 region has 13 residues. Here the CDR3 reads CASSIILNTEASF. DNA of the CDR3: TGTGCCAGTAGTATCATACTGAACACTGAAGCTTCCTTT. Complete variable domain (other parts from reference TRBV19 and TRBJ1-1): DGGITQSPKYLFRKEGQNVTLSCEQNLNHDAMYWYRQDPGQGLRLIYYSQIVNDFQKGDIAEGYSVSREKKESFPLTVTSAQKNPTAFYLCASSIILNTEASFGQGTRLTVV.

The V gene is TRBV2, the J gene TRBJ1-2; 8 positions agree with TRBD1. CDR3 length equals 15 residues. After removal of 6 bases from V and 3 bases from J, the junction contained 9 bases not matched to a gene. The germline V gene encodes CDR1 SNHLY and CDR2 FYNNEI. CDR3 protein: CASSVTTGEDYGYTF. The CDR3 bases are TGTGCCAGCAGCGTCACGACAGGGGAAGACTATGGCTACACCTTC.

In its sample, this clonotype was seen many times. The CDR3 DNA reads TGTGCCATCAGTGAGTCTGGAGGGGGTTACGATCAGCCCCAGCATTTT. Protein product: CAISESGGGYDQPQHF. The chain couples TRBV10-3 to TRBJ1-5; perhaps TRBD1 as D (6 bases). Trimming left V 0 bases short and J 5 bases short, with 14 bases between. The CDR3 runs to 16 residues. Germline values: CDR1 ENHRY, CDR2 SYGVKD.

A note on this clonotype: This sequence may be a read error, since a much larger clone differs from it by one base. This CDR3 fails to terminate in the conserved phenylalanine or tryptophan, so it likely reflects a read error. The rearrangement joins TRBV7-9 to TRBJ2-7; a possible D gene is TRBD1 (6 bases). V lost 2 bases and J lost 1, with 12 bases in between. Germline V gene lookup returns CDR1 SEHNR and CDR2 FQNEAQ (reference sequence). The CDR3 extends over 15 amino acids. CDR3 region: CASSLLGQPSYEQYL. CDR3 in DNA: TGTGCCAGCAGCTTACTGGGACAACCGTCCTACGAGCAGTACTTA.

With regard to this clonotype: The CDR3 ends on some other residue instead of the conserved phenylalanine or tryptophan, so this is likely a read error. The chain has TRBV12-3 or TRBV12-4 and TRBJ2-7; D gene uncertain. The CDR3 consists of 13 residues. V lost 4 bases and J lost 2, with 9 bases in between. In DNA form, the CDR3 reads TGTGCCAGCAGTTACACTCAGGCCTACGAGCAGTACCTC. Translating gives CASSYTQAYEQYL.

The rearrangement uses TRBV7-9 and TRBJ2-2; D not resolved. Germline V gene sequence: CDR1 SEHNR, CDR2 FQNEAQ (reference sequence). The CDR3 loop spans 13 amino acids. V was pared by 3 bases and J by 6 bases, with 8 bases between. The CDR3 region has the DNA TGTGCCAGCAGCTTGGTAAGGGCCGGGGAGCTGTTTTTT. Translating gives CASSLVRAGELFF.

This clonotype was detected only a few times. This rearrangement joins TRBV6-5 to TRBJ1-5; D remains ambiguous. Trimming stripped 5 bases from V and 7 bases from J, with 12 bases between. Germline lookup yields CDR1 MNHEY and CDR2 SVGAGI. This CDR3 is 13 amino acids long. Written as DNA, the CDR3 is TGTGCCAGCAGTGAAGCGTCAAGGCAGCCCCAGCATTTT. Its translation is CASSEASRQPQHF.

This sequence joins TRBV20-1 and TRBJ2-2; D is uncertain. The ends were cut back, 6 bases at V and 9 bases at J, with 14 bases in the middle. The CDR3 spans 12 residues. Germline CDR1 DFQATT, CDR2 SNEGSKA (reference sequence). The CDR3 is CSATRWWRELFF. The CDR3 nucleotides are TGCAGTGCGACGAGGTGGTGGCGGGAGCTGTTTTTT.

This clonotype was seen a single time. An end of the junction does not agree with germline; a read error may underlie this. This chain connects TRBV19 to TRBJ2-7; 8 bases are a match to TRBD2. CDR3 length: 15 amino acids. The germline gives CDR1 LNHDA, CDR2 SQIVND (reference sequence). The CDR3 bases are TGTGCCGGTAGTAGCGGGACTTCCCCATCCTACGAGCAGTACTTC. Its translation: CAGSSGTSPSYEQYF.

This clonotype was counted only a few times. Relative to the germline gene, one junction end is altered; a read error may explain this. The chain links TRBV5-1 to TRBJ1-5; 11 positions match TRBD1. Germline V gene sequence: CDR1 SGHRS, CDR2 YFSETQ. The CDR3 sequence is 14 residues long. CDR3 in amino acids: CASSLGQGEPPQHF. In DNA, the CDR3 is TGCGCCAGCAGTTTGGGACAGGGGGAGCCGCCCCAGCATTTT.